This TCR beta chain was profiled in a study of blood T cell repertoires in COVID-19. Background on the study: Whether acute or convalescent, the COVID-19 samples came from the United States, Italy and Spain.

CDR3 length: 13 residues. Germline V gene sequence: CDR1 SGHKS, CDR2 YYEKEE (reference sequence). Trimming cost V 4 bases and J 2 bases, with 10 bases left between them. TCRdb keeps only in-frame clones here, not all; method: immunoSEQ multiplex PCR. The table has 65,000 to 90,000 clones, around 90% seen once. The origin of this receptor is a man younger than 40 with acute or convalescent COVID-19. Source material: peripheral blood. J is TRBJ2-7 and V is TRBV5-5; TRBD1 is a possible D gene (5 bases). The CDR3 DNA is TGTGCCAGCAGCCCAGACAGTACCTACGAGCAGTACTTC. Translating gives CASSPDSTYEQYF.